This T cell receptor beta chain was sequenced in a study of cytomegalovirus exposure and HLA in healthy donors. Comment on this clone: The target antigen is unknown.

The J segment lost 7 bases and the V segment lost 5 bases, leaving 8 bases of the junction unmatched. The CDR3 extends over 13 amino acids. Germline lookup yields CDR1 MNHNY and CDR2 SVGAGI (reference sequence). Points from the study as a whole: Specificity for CMV antigens was confirmed in vitro for a few of the CMV-associated chains. The authors enumerated 150 to 200 TCR beta chains as linked to cytomegalovirus.

Measured with immunoSEQ multiplex PCR; TCRdb has only the in-frame clones, and not every one. This sample yields about 220,000 clones, of which 85% to 95% are seen a single time; more than 0.85% belongs to the top ten. The rearrangement links TRBV6-6 to TRBJ2-7; 7 bases are a match to TRBD1. Sample: PBMCs. The TCR was taken from a woman aged 18-29 years in good health and CMV-seronegative. The CDR3 sequence is CASSRQGSEEQYF. The CDR3, as DNA: TGTGCCAGCAGTCGACAGGGAAGTGAAGAGCAGTACTTC.